Shown below are 4 T cell receptor beta chains from a single sample sequenced in a study of cytomegalovirus exposure and HLA in healthy donors. The primer mix had 60 Vbeta and 13 Jbeta primers. Libraries were prepared by immunoSEQ multiplex PCR; TCRdb keeps only in-frame clonotypes and omits some of them. Here the sample spans approximately 190,000 clones, 82% being singletons. Sequencing was carried out using PBMCs. All receptors come from a woman in her late teens or twenties in good health and CMV-seronegative.

This clone has just one count. V and J are TRBV18 and TRBJ2-7; possibly TRBD1 for D (6 bases). Germline V gives CDR1 KGHSH, CDR2 LQKENI. With 0 bases removed from V and 6 bases from J, the gap between germline ends came to 21 bases. The CDR3 sequence is 17 residues long. The CDR3 region has the DNA TGTGCCAGCTCACCACCGAAGGTCCCGGACAGAGACAGCGAGCAGTACTTC. Its translation is CASSPPKVPDRDSEQYF.

The chain employs TRBV6-5 and TRBJ1-4; D unresolved. Trimming left V 7 bases short and J 1 base short, with 7 bases between. This CDR3 comprises 13 residues. Per germline, CDR1 MNHEY and CDR2 SVGAGI. CDR3 DNA sequence: TGTGCCAGCACCCGGGGAACTAATGAAAAACTGTTTTTT. This gives the protein CASTRGTNEKLFF.

The chain carries TRBV7-6 and TRBJ1-1; D is perhaps TRBD1 (6 bases). V lost 5 bases, J lost 3 bases, and 22 bases lay in between. The CDR3 has 17 residues. Germline assignment: CDR1 SGHVS and CDR2 FNYEAQ. CDR3 residues: CASSPSGEGVSDTEAFF. CDR3 bases: TGTGCCAGCAGCCCCTCCGGGGAGGGGGTAAGCGACACTGAAGCTTTCTTT.

The sample holds one count of this clone. J is TRBJ2-7 and V is TRBV15; a possible D gene is TRBD2 (6 bases). The CDR3 consists of 13 residues. CDR1 is LNHNV, CDR2 YYDKDF, per germline (reference sequence). V was clipped by 0 bases and J by 6 bases, with 9 bases between them. CDR3 loop: CATSRDFGGEQYF. The CDR3 DNA sequence: TGTGCCACCAGCAGAGATTTCGGGGGCGAGCAGTACTTC.